Listed below are T cell receptor beta chains from one sample, sequenced in a study of CXCR3-negative and CXCR3-positive naive CD8 T cells. Reprocessing the 5' RACE reads, TCRdb reports a single entry for every CDR3 protein and omits DNA. This sample's clone table lists around 140,000 distinct CDR3 sequences. The material sequenced was naive CXCR3+ CD8+ T cells from blood. The source of these receptors is a human donor in good health. Some clones in this sample may be carry-over from other donors' samples. Both conserved end residues are part of each CDR3.

j_call | v_call | cdr3_aa
TRBJ2-7 | TRBV13 | CASSSETSGVYEQYF
TRBJ2-1 | TRBV28 | CASSLWADRVNEQFF
TRBJ1-2 | TRBV7-9 | CASSSPANYGYTF
TRBJ1-5 | TRBV28 | CASSLLADPYSNQPQHF
TRBJ1-4 | TRBV18 | CASSPEVPNLRLNEKLFF
TRBJ2-1 | TRBV19 | CASSLLAGDYNEQFF
TRBJ1-2 | TRBV14 | CASSQRGSQQGDGVGYTF
TRBJ1-1 | TRBV7-2 | CASSLNLRAGNTEAFF
TRBJ2-5 | TRBV29-1 | CSVEESSGETQYF
TRBJ2-1 | TRBV5-1 | CASATGTSGSYNEQFF
TRBJ1-1 | TRBV29-1 | CSVRQGSTEAFF
TRBJ2-7 | TRBV2 | CASSDMWGDSYEQYF
TRBJ2-7 | TRBV14 | CASSQFTSGPDEQYF
TRBJ1-2 | TRBV20-1 | CSAPQGALGYTF
TRBJ2-2 | TRBV29-1 | CSVEAEANTAELFF